This T cell receptor beta chain appears in the sequencing data of a study of blood T cell repertoires in COVID-19. Study-wide context: Both acute and convalescent COVID-19 samples were obtained from the United States, Italy and Spain. Nucleic acid was either cDNA or gDNA, and it came from T cells, B-cell-depleted T cells, or PBMCs.

Authors' processing steps: Estimated nucleated cell counts came from reference gene primer amplification. Sequenced by immunoSEQ multiplex PCR; TCRdb stores in-frame clones only, minus some. The V and J calls and clone size were taken over from that table, and D and trimming were inferred from the DNA. The table shows 250,000 or so clones, with 70% to 90% occurring only once. In its sample, this clone was seen once. The CDR3 runs to 15 residues. V was pared by 6 bases and J by 1 base, with 5 bases of the junction left unmatched. The V gene's germline CDR1 is SNHLY and CDR2 FYNNEI. Sequencing was performed on peripheral blood. The clonotype originates from a woman aged 30 to 39 with active or convalescent COVID-19. V usage is TRBV2 and J usage is TRBJ2-5; 10 positions agree with TRBD2. CDR3 loop: CASSRRTSGQETQYF. CDR3 nucleotide sequence: TGTGCCAGCAGCAGAAGGACTAGCGGCCAAGAGACCCAGTACTTC.